One T cell receptor beta chain is described in this entry. This may be a read error: a much more frequent sequence differs by one nucleotide. Aged 18 to 65, the patients had hyperthyroidism that was newly diagnosed and had lasted under 2 months. It was uncontrolled infection, other autoimmune disease, pregnancy or lactation that excluded patients. Together with thyroid ultrasound, orbital computed tomography, serum thyroxine and TRAb, clinical symptoms were used for diagnoses. Using more than 7.5 ml of fresh peripheral blood, PBMCs were prepared. Amplification yielded TCR beta CDR3 regions, with RNA transcripts as the source. TCR CDR3 regions were first amplified by RT-PCR with HTBI primers. TCRdb re-called the multiplex PCR reads with MiXCR, one entry per CDR3 protein. The table records about 480,000 distinct CDR3 sequences, 14% of them present only once. CDR3 length: 13 residues. V dropped 4 bases and J dropped 7; count of bases not matched to a gene: 6. Germline CDR1 is MNHEY and CDR2 is SVGEGT.

These data originate in a study of T cells in Graves' hyperthyroidism and ophthalmopathy. This clonotype was obtained from a woman between 18 and 30 years old with Graves' hyperthyroidism. The material sequenced was blood. The chain uses TRBV6-2 or TRBV6-3 and TRBJ2-5; 7 bases agree with TRBD1. CDR3 loop: CASSFGTEGTQYF. The CDR3 nucleotides are TGTGCCAGCAGTTTTGGGACAGAAGGGACCCAGTACTTC.